A single sample is the source of the 4 T cell receptor beta chains below, sequenced in a study of T cell repertoires in cytomegalovirus infection. TCRdb processed the reads anew with MiXCR; each CDR3 protein has one entry. The table lists roughly 350,000 distinct CDR3 sequences, roughly 34% of them singletons. These receptors have no known antigen. The material was cultured PBMCs, obtained from culture after CMV antigen stimulation. The origin of the receptors is a human donor in good health (CMV status not recorded). Some clones in this sample may be carry-over from other donors' samples.

V is TRBV10-3 and J is TRBJ2-3, with no clear D. V lost 10 bases and J lost 2, with 10 bases in between. CDR1 is ENHRY, CDR2 SYGVKD, per germline. This CDR3 has 12 amino acids. CDR3 sequence: CATQLNTDTQYF. CDR3 coding DNA: TGTGCCACGCAGTTGAACACAGATACGCAGTATTTT.

In this sample, this clonotype turned up once. V gene TRBV29-1 combines with J gene TRBJ2-1; perhaps TRBD2 as D (6 bases). The CDR3 has 14 amino acids. The germline V and J ends were trimmed by 7 bases and 9 bases, with 22 bases remaining between them. Germline loops: CDR1 SQVTM, CDR2 ANQGSEA. CDR3 in DNA: TGCAGCGCCCCCCCGGGAGCCAGCATATCTGAGCAGTTCTTC. It encodes CSAPPGASISEQFF.

This chain's CDR3 is CASSLFGANTEAFF. CDR3 sequence (DNA): TGTGCCAGCAGCTTATTTGGCGCCAACACTGAAGCTTTCTTT. The J gene is TRBJ1-1, the V gene TRBV7-2; D is unresolved. The germline V and J ends were trimmed by 2 bases and 2 bases, with 9 bases remaining between them. Germline V CDR1 and CDR2: SGHTA, FQGNSA. The CDR3 spans 14 residues.

This clonotype occurred many times. The rearrangement links TRBV14 to TRBJ2-3; perhaps D is TRBD1 or TRBD2 (6 bases each). The CDR3 length is 15 residues. Looked up from germline, CDR1 is SGHDN and CDR2 is FVKESK. Trimming took off 5 bases at V and 2 bases at J, with 14 bases between the two ends. The CDR3 nucleotides read TGTGCCAGCAGCTTAGGAGGGGGTTCCACAGATACGCAGTATTTT. Protein product: CASSLGGGSTDTQYF.